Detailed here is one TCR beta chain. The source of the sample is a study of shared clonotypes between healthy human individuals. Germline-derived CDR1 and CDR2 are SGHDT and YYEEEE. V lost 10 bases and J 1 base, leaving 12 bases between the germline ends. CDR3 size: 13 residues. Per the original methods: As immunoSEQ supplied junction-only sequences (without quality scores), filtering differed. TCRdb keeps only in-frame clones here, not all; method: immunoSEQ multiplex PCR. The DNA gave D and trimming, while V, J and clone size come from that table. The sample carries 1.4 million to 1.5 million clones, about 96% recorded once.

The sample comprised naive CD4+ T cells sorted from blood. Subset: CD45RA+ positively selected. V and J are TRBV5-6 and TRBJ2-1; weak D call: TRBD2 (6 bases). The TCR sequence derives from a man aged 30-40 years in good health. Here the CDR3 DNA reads TGTGCCTCCGGGGGACCATCCTACAATGAGCAGTTCTTC. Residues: CASGGPSYNEQFF.